The entry below describes one T cell receptor beta chain. No antigen is known for it. Per-base qualities were not stored, and no clone one base away is much larger. The library was obtained by PCR. DNA from cultured CD4+ T cells underwent TCR sequencing with the Oncomine TCR Beta short-read assay at the Johns Hopkins FTIC core. The QIAamp micro DNA kit was used to extract genomic DNA from the cultured CD4+ T cells. Oncomine TCR Beta libraries made from cultured CD4+ T cells were pooled using unique dual indexes and sequenced on an Illumina iSeq 100. The original pipeline was this. Non-productive sequences were removed, and CDR3s that did not start with C, did not end with F or W, or were shorter than 7 amino acids were discarded. Antigen-specific clonotypes were identified using the MANAFEST web application through comparison of peptide-stimulated wells with reference and other culture wells. An FDR below 0.05, an odds ratio above 5, and a productive frequency above 0.1% in at least two of three replicate wells were required for clones to be considered positive. A clonotype counted as cross-reactive if it showed significant expansion both in the SARS-CoV-2 spike wells and in at least one common cold coronavirus spike condition. Using R version 3.6.1, CDR3 homology was evaluated through Levenshtein distances (stringdist) along with unrooted phylogenetic trees (ape). Clones were called with MiXCR by TCRdb after fastp trimmed the public reads at Q25, and only in-frame beta chains were retained. Every entry covers one CDR3 protein and lists the most common genes and DNA from its rows. The V and J calls reflect TCRdb's pipeline rather than the authors' work. In this sample the table shows some 13,000 distinct CDR3 sequences, about 60% of which occur a single time. The ten largest clones represent about 7.6% of the sample.

CDR1 and CDR2 are read off the germline V gene (reference sequence) as LNHNV and YYDKDF. V loses 0 bases of germline sequence and J loses 2 bases, and the interval between the two ends is 8 bases. The CDR3 runs 14 residues from the cysteine to the phenylalanine. The CDR3 DNA has 42 bases and is translated from base 1. This specimen comes from a study of vaccination and CD4 T cells after COVID-19 (dated 2022 in TCRdb). Concerning the study at large: SARS-CoV-2 positivity had been established in the convalescent patients by nasal swab PCR, and mild disease was recorded in several of these patients and severe disease in one. The time from the second vaccine dose to post-vaccine blood sampling had a median of roughly 72 days and ranged from about 14 to 250 days. Post-COVID blood samples were collected from convalescent patients a median of around 96 days after diagnosis, with a range of roughly 35 to 180 days. In the convalescent cohort there were six males and four females, among whom were two Hispanic individuals, seven Caucasians, two Asians and one multiracial person. As controls, cultures received a CEFX viral epitope pool (the positive control), an HIV-1 Nef peptide pool (the negative control), or no peptide at all. Culture stimuli were overlapping spike peptide pools from SARS-CoV-2 and from the common cold coronaviruses HCoV-NL63, HCoV-OC43 and HCoV-229E. Each participant got two doses of either the Pfizer-BioNTech BNT162b2 vaccine (n=8) or the Moderna mRNA-1273 vaccine (n=2). In around ten COVID-19 convalescent patients and 4 infection-naive healthy vaccine recipients, the spike-specific CD4+ TCR repertoire before mRNA vaccination was compared with the repertoire after mRNA vaccination. Study-wide findings and limitations: In convalescent patients, a median around 90% of post-vaccine SARS-CoV-2-reactive clones were detected only after vaccination, suggesting vaccine-specific priming. The median number of SARS-CoV-2-reactive clonotypes rose from about 23 after infection to 38 after vaccination, but the change was not significant. In convalescent patients, nearly all vaccine-specific clones (304 of 307) were found to be mono-reactive for SARS-CoV-2 spike rather than cross-reactive with common cold coronaviruses. Relatively few convalescent patients were included in the study, and early timepoints after natural infection were not analyzed.

Per the publication, the treatment or condition label means: 10-day PBMC culture with coronavirus spike peptide pools or control peptides (ViraFEST assay). The study used the ViraFEST assay, which expanded antigen-specific T cells with peptide pools and then identified expanded clonotypes by TCR sequencing. The positive SARS-CoV-2 PCR tests of the convalescent patients were dated from March to December 2020, before the Alpha, Beta and Delta variants emerged in the United States. Each well held 2.2 million or so PBMCs cultured with 9 to 10 ug/ml peptide pools in IMDM containing approximately 4.8% human AB serum and 7.5 to 10 IU/ml IL-2. Half of the culture medium was replaced with fresh IL-2-containing medium on days 3 and 7. CD4+ T cells were isolated after roughly 9 days of culture through negative selection using the EasySep CD4+ T cell isolation kit. Ficoll-Paque Plus gradient centrifugation was used to isolate PBMCs from whole blood, and the isolated PBMCs were then either used fresh or cryopreserved at -140C. Culture conditions were generally each tested in triplicate wells.

This TCR came from a human donor who had recovered from COVID-19. Specimen: CD4+ T cells from blood, cultured in vitro, collected before SARS-CoV-2 vaccination. The chain joins TRBV15 to TRBJ2-7; the D gene lacks a confident call. The sequenced DNA is TGTGCCACCAGCAGAGAACCCAGAACCTACGAGCAGTACTTC. The resulting protein is CATSREPRTYEQYF.